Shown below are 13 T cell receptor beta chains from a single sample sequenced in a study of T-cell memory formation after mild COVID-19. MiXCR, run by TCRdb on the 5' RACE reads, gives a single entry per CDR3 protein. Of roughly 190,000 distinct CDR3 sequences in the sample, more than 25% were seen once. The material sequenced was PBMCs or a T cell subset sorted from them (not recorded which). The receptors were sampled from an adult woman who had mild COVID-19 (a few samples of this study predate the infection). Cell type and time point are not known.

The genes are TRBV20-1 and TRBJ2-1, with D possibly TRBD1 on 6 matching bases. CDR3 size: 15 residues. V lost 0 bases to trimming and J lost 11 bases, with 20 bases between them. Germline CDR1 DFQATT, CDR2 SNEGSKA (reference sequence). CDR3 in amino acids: CSAREAAGALWKQFF. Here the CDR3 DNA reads TGCAGTGCTAGAGAAGCGGCAGGGGCCCTTTGGAAGCAGTTCTTC.

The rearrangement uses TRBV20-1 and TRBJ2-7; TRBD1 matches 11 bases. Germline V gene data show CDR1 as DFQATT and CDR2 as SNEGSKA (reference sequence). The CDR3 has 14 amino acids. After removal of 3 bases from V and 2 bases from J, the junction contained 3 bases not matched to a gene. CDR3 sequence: CSASRDRGTYEQYF. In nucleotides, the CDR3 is TGCAGTGCTAGTCGGGACAGGGGGACCTACGAGCAGTACTTC.

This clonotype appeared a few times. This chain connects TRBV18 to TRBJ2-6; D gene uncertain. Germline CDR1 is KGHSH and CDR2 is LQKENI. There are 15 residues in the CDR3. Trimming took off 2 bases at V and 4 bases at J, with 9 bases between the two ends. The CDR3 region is CASSPIGSGANVLTF. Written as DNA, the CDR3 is TGTGCCAGCTCACCAATAGGTTCAGGGGCCAACGTCCTGACTTTC. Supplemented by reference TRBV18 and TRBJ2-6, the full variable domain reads NAGVMQNPRHLVRRRGQEARLRCSPMKGHSHVYWYRQLPEEGLKFMVYLQKENIIDESGMPKERFSAEFPKEGPSILRIQQVVRGDSAAYFCASSPIGSGANVLTFGAGSRLTVL.

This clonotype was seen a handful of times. Here the CDR3 DNA reads TGTGCCAGCAGGAAGAACAGGGGCTCCTACGAGCAGTACTTC. Translated: CASRKNRGSYEQYF. The chain joins TRBV12-3 or TRBV12-4 to TRBJ2-7; 7 bases are a match to TRBD1. The CDR3 contains 14 residues. Germline trimming cut 6 bases from V and 0 bases from J; bases unmatched to any gene: 5.

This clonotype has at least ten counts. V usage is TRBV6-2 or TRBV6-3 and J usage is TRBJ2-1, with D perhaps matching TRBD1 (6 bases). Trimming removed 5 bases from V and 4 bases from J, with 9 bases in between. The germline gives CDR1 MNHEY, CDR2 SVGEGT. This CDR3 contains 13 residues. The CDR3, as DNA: TGTGCCAGCAGTCGTCAGGGGTACAATGAGCAGTTCTTC. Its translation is CASSRQGYNEQFF.

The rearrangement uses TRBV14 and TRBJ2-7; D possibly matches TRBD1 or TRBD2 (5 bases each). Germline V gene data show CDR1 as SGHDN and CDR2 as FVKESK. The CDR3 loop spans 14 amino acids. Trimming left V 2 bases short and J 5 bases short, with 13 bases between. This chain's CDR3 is CASSQPGTNHEQYF. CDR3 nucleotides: TGTGCCAGCAGCCAACCCGGGACGAACCACGAGCAGTACTTC.

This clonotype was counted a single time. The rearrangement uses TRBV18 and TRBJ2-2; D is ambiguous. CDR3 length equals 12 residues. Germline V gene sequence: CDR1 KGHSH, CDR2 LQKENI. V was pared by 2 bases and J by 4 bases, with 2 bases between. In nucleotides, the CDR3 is TGTGCCAGCTCACCAACCACCGGGGAGCTGTTTTTT. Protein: CASSPTTGELFF. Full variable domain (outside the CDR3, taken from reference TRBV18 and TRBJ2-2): NAGVMQNPRHLVRRRGQEARLRCSPMKGHSHVYWYRQLPEEGLKFMVYLQKENIIDESGMPKERFSAEFPKEGPSILRIQQVVRGDSAAYFCASSPTTGELFFGEGSRLTVL.

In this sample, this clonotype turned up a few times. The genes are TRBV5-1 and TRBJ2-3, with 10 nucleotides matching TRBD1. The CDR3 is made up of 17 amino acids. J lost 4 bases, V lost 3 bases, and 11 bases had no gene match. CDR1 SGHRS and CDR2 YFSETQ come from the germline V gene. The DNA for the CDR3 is TGCGCCAGCAGCTCCTCCCGTGGGGACAGGGGTGCAGATACGCAGTATTTT. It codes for CASSSSRGDRGADTQYF.

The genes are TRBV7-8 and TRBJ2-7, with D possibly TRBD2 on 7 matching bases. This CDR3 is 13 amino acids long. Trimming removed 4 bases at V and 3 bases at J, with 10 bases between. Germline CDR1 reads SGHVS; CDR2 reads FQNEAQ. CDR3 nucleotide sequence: TGTGCCAGCAGCTGGGAGGGGGACTACGAGCAGTACTTC. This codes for CASSWEGDYEQYF.

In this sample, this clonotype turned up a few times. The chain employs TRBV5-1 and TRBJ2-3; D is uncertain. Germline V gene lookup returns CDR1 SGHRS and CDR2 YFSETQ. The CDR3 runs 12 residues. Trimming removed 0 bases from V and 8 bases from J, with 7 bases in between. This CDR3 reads CASSLELATQYF. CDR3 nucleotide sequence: TGCGCCAGCAGCTTGGAATTGGCTACGCAGTATTTT.

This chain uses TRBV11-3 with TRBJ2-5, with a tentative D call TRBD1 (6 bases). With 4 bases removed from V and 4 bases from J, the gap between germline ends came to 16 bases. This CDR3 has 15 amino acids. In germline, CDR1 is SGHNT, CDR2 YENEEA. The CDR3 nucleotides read TGTGCCAGCAGCTCGACACGGACAGCGCGAGAGACCCAGTACTTC. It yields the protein CASSSTRTARETQYF.

CDR3: CASSGQGLQQYF. CDR3 nucleotide sequence: TGTGCCAGCAGTGGACAGGGTTTACAGCAGTACTTC. The V gene is TRBV2, the J gene TRBJ2-7; TRBD1 agrees at 7 bases. Germline-derived CDR1 and CDR2 are SNHLY and FYNNEI. The V segment lost 4 bases and the J segment 8 bases; nucleotides outside the gene matches: 5. The length of the CDR3 is 12 residues.

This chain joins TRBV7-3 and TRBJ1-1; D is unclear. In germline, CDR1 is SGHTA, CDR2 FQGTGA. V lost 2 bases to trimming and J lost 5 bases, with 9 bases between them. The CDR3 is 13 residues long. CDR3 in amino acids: CASSLEPGTEAFF. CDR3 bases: TGTGCCAGCAGCTTAGAACCAGGAACTGAAGCTTTCTTT.